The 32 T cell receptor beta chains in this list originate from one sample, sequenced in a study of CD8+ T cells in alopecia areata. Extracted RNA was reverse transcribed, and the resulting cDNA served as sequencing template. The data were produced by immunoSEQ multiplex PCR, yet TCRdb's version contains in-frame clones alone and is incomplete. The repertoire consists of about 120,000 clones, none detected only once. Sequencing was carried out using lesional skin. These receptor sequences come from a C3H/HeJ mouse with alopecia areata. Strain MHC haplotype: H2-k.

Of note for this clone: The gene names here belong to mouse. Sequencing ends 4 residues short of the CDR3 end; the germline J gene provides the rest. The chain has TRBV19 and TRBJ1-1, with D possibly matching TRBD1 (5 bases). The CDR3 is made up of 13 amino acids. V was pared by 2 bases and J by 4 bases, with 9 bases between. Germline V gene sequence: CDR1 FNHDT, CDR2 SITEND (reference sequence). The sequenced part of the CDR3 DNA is TGTGCCAGCAGTATTCAGGGTGGCACA. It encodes CASSIQGGT. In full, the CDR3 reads CASSIQGGTEVFF.

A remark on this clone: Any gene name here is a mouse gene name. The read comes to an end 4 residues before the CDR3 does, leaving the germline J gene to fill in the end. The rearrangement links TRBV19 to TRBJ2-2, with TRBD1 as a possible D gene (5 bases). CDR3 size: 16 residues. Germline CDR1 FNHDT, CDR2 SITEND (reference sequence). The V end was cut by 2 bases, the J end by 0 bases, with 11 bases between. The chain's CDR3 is CASSIRQGANTGQLYF. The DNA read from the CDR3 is TGTGCCAGCAGTATCAGGCAGGGAGCAAACACCGGG.

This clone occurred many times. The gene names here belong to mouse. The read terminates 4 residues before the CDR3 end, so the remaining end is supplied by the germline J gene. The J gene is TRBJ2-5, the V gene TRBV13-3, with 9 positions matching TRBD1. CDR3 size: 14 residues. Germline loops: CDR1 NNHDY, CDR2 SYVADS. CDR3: CASSGSGTGDTQYF. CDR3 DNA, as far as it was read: TGTGCCAGCAGTGGTTCCGGGACAGGGGAC.

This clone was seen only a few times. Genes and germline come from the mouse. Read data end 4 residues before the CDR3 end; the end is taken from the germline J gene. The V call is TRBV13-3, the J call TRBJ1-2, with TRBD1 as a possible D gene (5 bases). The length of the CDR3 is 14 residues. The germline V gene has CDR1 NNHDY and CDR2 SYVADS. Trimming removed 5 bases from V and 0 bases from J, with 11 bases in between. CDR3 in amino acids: CASRGETTNSDYTF. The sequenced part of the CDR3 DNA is TGTGCCAGCAGAGGGGAGACAACAAACTCC.

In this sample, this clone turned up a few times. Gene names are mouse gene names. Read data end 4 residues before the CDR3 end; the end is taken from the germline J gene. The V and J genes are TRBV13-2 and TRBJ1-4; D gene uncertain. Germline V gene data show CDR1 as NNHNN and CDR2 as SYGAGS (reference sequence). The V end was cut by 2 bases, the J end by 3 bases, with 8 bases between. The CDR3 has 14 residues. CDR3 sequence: CASGEGITNERLFF. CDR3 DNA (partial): TGTGCCAGCGGTGAGGGGATCACCAACGAA.

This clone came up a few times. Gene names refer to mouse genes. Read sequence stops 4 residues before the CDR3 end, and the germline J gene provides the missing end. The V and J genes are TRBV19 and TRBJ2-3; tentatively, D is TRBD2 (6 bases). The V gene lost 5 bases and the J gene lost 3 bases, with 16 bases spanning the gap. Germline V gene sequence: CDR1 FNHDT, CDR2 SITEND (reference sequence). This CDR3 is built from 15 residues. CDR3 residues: CASRSLGERAETLYF. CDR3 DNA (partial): TGTGCCAGCAGGTCCTTGGGGGAGAGGGCAGAA.

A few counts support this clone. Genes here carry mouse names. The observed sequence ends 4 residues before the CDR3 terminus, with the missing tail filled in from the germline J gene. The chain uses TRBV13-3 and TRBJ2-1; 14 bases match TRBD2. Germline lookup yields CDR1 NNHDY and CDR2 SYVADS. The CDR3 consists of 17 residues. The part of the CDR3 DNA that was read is TGTGCCAGCAGTGATGCAGGGACTGGGGGGGCGCGAGCT. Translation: CASSDAGTGGARA. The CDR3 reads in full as CASSDAGTGGARAEQFF.

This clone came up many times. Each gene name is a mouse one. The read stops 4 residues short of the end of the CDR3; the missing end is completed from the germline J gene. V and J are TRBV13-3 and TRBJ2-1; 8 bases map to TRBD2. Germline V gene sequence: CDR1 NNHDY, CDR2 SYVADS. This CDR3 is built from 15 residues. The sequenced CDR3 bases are TGTGCCAGCAGTGACTGGGGGGCAGAGGACGCT. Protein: CASSDWGAEDA. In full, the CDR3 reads CASSDWGAEDAEQFF.

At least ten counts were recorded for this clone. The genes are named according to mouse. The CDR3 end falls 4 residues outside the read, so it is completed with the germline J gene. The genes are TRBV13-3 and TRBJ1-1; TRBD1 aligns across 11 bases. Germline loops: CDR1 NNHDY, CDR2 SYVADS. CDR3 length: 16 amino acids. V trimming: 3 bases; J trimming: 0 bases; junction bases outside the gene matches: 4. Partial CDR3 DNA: TGTGCCAGCAGTGGGACAGGGGGCGAGGCAAACACA. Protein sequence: CASSGTGGEANT. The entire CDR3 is CASSGTGGEANTEVFF.

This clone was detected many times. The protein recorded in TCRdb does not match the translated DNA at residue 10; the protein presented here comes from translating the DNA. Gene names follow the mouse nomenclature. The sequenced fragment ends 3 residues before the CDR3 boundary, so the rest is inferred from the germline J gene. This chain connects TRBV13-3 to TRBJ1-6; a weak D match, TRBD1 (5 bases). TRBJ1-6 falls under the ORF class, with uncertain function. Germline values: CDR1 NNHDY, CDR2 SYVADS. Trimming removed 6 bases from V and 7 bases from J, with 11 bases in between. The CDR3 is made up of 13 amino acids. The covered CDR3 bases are TGTGCCAGCACCCGCAGGGAGAATTCGCCC. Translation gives CASTRRENSP. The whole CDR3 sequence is CASTRRENSPLYF.

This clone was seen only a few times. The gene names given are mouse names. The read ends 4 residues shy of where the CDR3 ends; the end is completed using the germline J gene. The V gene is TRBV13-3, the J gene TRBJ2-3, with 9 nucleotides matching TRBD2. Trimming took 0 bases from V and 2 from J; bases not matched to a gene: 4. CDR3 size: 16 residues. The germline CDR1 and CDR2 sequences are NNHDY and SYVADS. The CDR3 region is CASSDDWGAVAETLYF. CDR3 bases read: TGTGCCAGCAGTGATGACTGGGGGGCTGTTGCAGAA.

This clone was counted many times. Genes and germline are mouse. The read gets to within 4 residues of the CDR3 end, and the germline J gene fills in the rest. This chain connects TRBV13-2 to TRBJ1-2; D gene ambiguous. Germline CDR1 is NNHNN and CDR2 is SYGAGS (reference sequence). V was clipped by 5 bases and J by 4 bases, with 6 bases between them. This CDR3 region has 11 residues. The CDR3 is CASGHLSDYTF. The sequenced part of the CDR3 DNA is TGTGCCAGCGGACATCTCTCC.

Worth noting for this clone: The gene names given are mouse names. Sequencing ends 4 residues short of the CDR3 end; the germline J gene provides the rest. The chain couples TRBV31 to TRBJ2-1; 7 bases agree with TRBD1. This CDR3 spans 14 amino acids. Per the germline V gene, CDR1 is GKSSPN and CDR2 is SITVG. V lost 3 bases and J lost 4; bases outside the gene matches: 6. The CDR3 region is CAWSLPTGYAEQFF. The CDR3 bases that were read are TGTGCCTGGAGCCTACCGACAGGGTATGCT. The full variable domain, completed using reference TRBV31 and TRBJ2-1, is AQTIHQWPVAEIKAVGSPLSLGCTIKGKSSPNLYWYWQATGGTLQQLFYSITVGQVESVVQLNLSASRPKDDQFILSTEKLLLSHSGFYLCAWSLPTGYAEQFFGPGTRLTVL.

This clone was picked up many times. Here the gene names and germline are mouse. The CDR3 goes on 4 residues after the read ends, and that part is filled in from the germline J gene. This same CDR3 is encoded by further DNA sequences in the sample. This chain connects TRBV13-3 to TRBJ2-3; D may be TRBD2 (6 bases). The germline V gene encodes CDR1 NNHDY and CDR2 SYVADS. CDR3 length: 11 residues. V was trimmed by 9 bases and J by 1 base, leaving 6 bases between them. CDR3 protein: CATGGAETLYF. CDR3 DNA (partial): TGTGCCACTGGGGGTGCAGAA.

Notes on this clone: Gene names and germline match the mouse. The CDR3 DNA, read in part, is TGTGCAAGCAGCTTAGATATAACAGGGGCAAACTCC. This translates into CASSLDITGANS. The whole CDR3 sequence is CASSLDITGANSDYTF. The chain has TRBV16 and TRBJ1-2; 7 bases line up with TRBD1. The read comes to an end 4 residues before the CDR3 does, leaving the germline J gene to fill in the end. The CDR3 extends over 16 amino acids. CDR1 is SGHSA, CDR2 FRNQAP, per germline. After removal of 0 bases from V and 0 bases from J, the junction contained 4 bases not matched to a gene.

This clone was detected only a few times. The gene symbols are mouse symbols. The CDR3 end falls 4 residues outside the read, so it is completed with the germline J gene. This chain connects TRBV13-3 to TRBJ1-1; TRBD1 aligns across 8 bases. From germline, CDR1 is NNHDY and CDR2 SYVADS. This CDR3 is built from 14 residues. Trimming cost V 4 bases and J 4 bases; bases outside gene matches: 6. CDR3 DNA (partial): TGTGCCAGCAGTAGGCAAACAGGGGGCACA. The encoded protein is CASSRQTGGT. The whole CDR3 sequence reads CASSRQTGGTEVFF.

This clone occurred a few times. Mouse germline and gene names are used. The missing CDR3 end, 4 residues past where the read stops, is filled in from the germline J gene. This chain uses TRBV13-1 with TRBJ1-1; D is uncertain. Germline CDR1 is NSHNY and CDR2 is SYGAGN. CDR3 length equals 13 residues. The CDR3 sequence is CASSDAAWGEVFF. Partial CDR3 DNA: TGTGCCAGCAGTGATGCAGCCTGGGGA.

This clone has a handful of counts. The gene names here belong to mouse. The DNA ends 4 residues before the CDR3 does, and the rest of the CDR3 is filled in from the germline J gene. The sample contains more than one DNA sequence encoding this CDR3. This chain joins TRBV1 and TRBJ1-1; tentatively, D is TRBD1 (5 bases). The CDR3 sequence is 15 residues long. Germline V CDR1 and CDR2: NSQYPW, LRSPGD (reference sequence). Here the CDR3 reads CTCSAEGLGGREVFF. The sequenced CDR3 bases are TGCACCTGCAGTGCAGAGGGACTGGGGGGAAGA.

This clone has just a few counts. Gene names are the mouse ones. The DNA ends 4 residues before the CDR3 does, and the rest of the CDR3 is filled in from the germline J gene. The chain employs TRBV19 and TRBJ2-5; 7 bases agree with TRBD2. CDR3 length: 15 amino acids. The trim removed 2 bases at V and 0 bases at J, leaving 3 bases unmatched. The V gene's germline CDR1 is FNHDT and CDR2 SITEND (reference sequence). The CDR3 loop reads CASSMGGSNQDTQYF. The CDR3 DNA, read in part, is TGTGCCAGCAGTATGGGGGGGTCTAACCAAGAC.

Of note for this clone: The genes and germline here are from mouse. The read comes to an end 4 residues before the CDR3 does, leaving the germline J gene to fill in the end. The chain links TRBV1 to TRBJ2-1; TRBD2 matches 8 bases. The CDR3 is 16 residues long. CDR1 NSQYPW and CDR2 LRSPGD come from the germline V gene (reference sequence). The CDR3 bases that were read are TGCACCTGCAGTGCAGATTCTGGGGGGAGGGGGGCT. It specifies CTCSADSGGRGA. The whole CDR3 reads CTCSADSGGRGAEQFF.

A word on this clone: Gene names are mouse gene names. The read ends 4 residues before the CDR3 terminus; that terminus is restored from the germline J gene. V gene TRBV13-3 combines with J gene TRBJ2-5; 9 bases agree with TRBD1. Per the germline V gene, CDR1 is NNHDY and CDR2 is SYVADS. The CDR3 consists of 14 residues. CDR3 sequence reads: CASSDRTGVDTQYF. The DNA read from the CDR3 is TGTGCCAGCAGTGATCGGACAGGGGTGGAC.

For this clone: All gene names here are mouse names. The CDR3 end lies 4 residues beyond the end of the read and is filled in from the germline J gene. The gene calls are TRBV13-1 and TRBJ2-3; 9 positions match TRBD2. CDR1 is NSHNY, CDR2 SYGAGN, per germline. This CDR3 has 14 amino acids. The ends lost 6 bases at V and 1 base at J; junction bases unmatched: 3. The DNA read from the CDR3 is TGTGCCAGCATGGGGGGGCAGGGTGCAGAA. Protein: CASMGGQGAE. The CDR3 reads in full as CASMGGQGAETLYF.

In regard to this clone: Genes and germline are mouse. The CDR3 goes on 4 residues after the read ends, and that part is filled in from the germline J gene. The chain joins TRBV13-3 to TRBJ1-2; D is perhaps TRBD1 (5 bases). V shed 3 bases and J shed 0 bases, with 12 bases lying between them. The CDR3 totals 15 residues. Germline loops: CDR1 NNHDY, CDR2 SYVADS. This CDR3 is CASSAIRDANSDYTF. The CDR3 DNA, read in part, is TGTGCCAGCAGTGCCATCAGGGATGCAAACTCC.

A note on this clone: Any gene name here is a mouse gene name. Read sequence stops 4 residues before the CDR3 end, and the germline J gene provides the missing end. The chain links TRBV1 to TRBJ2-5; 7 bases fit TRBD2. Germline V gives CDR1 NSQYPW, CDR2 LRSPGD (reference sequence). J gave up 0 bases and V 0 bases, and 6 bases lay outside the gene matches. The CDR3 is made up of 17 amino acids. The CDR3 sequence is CTCSADRGGWNQDTQYF. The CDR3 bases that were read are TGCACCTGCAGTGCAGATCGGGGGGGTTGGAACCAAGAC.

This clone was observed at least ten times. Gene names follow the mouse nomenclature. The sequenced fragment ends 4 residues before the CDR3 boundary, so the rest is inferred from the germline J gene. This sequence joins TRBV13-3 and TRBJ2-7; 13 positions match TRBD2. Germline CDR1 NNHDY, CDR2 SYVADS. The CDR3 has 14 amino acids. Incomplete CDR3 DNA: TGTGCCAGCACCGGACTGGGGGGGCGCGAT. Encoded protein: CASTGLGGRD. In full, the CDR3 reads CASTGLGGRDEQYF.

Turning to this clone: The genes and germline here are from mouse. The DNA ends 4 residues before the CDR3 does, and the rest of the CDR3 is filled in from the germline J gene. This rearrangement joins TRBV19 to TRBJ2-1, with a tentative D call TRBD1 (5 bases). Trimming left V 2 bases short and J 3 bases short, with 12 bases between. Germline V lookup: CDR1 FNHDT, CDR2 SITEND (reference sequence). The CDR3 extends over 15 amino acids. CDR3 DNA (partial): TGTGCCAGCAGTATCGGGGAGGGGTCCTATGCT. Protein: CASSIGEGSYA. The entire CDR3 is CASSIGEGSYAEQFF.

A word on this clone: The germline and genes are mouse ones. Incomplete CDR3 DNA: TGTGCCAGCAGTAAGACTGGGGGGGCTAACCAAGAC. It specifies CASSKTGGANQD. The CDR3 in full is CASSKTGGANQDTQYF. The chain combines TRBV13-3 with TRBJ2-5, with TRBD2 matching over 12 bases. The read is 4 residues too short to cover the CDR3 end, so that end is filled in from the germline J gene. The CDR3 extends over 16 amino acids. The germline V gene encodes CDR1 NNHDY and CDR2 SYVADS. V shed 4 bases, J shed 0 bases, and the junction held 3 bases outside the gene matches. Drawing the rest from reference TRBV13-3 and TRBJ2-5, the complete variable domain is EAAVTQSPRSKVAVTGGKVTLSCHQTNNHDYMYWYRQDTGHGLRLIHYSYVADSTEKGDIPDGYKASRPSQENFSLILELASLSQTAVYFCASSKTGGANQDTQYFGPGTRLLVL.

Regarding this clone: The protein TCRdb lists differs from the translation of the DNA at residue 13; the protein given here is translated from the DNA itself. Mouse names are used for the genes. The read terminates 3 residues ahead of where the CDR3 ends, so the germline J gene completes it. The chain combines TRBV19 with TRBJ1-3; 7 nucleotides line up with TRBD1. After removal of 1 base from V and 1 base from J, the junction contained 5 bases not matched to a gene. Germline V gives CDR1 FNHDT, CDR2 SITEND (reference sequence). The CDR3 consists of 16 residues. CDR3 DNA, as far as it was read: TGTGCCAGCAGTATACCTGGGGACAGATCTGGAAATACG. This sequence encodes CASSIPGDRSGNT. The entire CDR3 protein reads CASSIPGDRSGNTLYF.

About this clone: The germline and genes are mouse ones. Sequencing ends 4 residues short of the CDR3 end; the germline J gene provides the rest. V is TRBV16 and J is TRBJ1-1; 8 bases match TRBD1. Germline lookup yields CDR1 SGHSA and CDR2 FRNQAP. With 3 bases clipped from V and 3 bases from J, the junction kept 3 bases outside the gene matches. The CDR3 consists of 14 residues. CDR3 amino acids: CASSFRGPDTEVFF. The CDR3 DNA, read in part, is TGTGCAAGCAGCTTCAGGGGGCCGGACACA.

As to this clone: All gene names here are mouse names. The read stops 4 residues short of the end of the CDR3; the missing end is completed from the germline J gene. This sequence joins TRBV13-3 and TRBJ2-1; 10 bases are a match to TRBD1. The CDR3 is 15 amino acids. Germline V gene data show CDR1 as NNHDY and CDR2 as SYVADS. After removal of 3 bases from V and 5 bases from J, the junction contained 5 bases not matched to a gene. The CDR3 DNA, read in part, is TGTGCCAGCAGTGGGACAGGGGGAGGTAATGCT. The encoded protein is CASSGTGGGNA. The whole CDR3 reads CASSGTGGGNAEQFF.

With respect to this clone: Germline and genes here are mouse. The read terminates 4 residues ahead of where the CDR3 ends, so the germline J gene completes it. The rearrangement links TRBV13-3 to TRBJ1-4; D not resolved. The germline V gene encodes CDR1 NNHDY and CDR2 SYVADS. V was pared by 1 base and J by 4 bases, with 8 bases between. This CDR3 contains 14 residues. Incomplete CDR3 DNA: TGTGCCAGCAGTGATAAGCCAGTCAACGAA. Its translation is CASSDKPVNE. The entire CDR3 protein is CASSDKPVNERLFF.

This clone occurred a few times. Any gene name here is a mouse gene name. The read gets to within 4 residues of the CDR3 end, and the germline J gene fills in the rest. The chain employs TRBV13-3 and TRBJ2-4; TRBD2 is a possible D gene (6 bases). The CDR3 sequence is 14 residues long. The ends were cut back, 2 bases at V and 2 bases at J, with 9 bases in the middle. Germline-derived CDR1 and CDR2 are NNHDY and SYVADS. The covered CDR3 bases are TGTGCCAGCAGTGAGCTGGGGACTCAAAAC. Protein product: CASSELGTQN. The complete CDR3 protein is CASSELGTQNTLYF.